This T cell receptor beta chain is from a study of T cell responses to AZD1222 COVID-19 vaccine (dated by TCRdb to 2020 to 2022). A note on the overall study: AZD1222 recipients given second doses at about 4 weeks or at about 12 weeks were pooled, since spike-specific TCR depth and breadth were not found to differ between the two schedules. A total of under 250 trial participants underwent TCR sequencing, of whom nearly 210 had received two doses of AZD1222 and around 26 had received two doses of the MenACWY control vaccine. Trial participants were enrolled by age into 18-55, 56-69 and 70-plus year subgroups, with 148, 28 and 57 TCR-sequenced participants respectively.

V is pared back by 1 base and J by 8 bases, with 12 bases lying between the germline termini. The CDR1 and CDR2 encoded by the germline V gene are SGDLS and YYNGEE. There are 14 amino acids in the CDR3, from cysteine to phenylalanine inclusive. Only CDR3 DNA remains: 42 bases, in frame from the first base. Comment on this clone: Its antigen is still unknown. Base qualities are not recorded, but no much larger clone differs from it by a single base.

According to the study, the label for this sample's time point signals: baseline before first vaccination. Vaccinee samples came from UK trials COV001 and COV002, including a single-blind randomized controlled phase 2/3 trial of AZD1222 (ChAdOx1 nCoV-19) in healthy adults. Trial participant PBMC samples were collected at day 0 and day 28 after the second dose for TCRbeta chain sequencing. The CDR3 regions of human TCRbeta chains were analyzed by immunosequencing. On the study's bioinformatics: Repertoire TCRs were matched against a reference library of SARS-CoV-2-specific TCRs generated with the MIRA antigen-specificity platform. Breadth meant the fraction of unique TCRs that were SARS-CoV-2-associated, whereas depth meant the fraction of total T cells that were SARS-CoV-2-associated. Using the MIRA data, each spike-specific TCR was mapped to the spike region that the TCR reacts to and placed in a CD4 or CD8 class. Log10-transformed breadth and depth values were compared by one-way ANOVA with Sidak's multiple comparisons tests. TCRdb retrieved this table from immuneACCESS and kept in-frame rearrangements only. Not all clones are present; in checked studies, unresolved V genes account for under half, and no reason is known for the remainder. The DNA was the basis for D and trimming; V, J and clone size are from that table. The sample profile shows fewer than 200,000 clones; about 92% of them were found once. The top ten constitute 8% to 13% of the sample.

On the study overall, not on this receptor specifically: A significant rise in spike-specific TCR breadth and depth was observed after two AZD1222 doses relative to day 0 and relative to MenACWY recipients. CD4 TCRs associated with the vaccine covered the entire spike protein, and the dominant responses were in regions 160-218 and 743-854. Participants were mostly white British, with more females than males. The authors suggested clonal diversity may have been underestimated. In the small 56-69-year group, the increase in depth fell short of significance, most likely because of low power. Only 5 to 7 AZD1222 recipients were SARS-CoV-2 seropositive at baseline, limiting conclusions about previously exposed vaccinees. Reportedly, almost half of the unique spike-specific TCRs recognized epitopes lying outside the regions that are mutated in the B.1.351 and B.1.1.7 variants. Because no day 14 peak-response samples were available, repertoires were characterized only after the peak T cell response.

The chain links TRBV9 with TRBJ1-4; a tentative D call is TRBD1 (5 bases match). The specimen comprised peripheral blood, sampled on day 0 of AZD1222 vaccination. The sequence came from an adult in good health. The CDR3 here reads CASSVWGESEKLFF. The DNA sequence is given as TGTGCCAGCAGCGTATGGGGGGAAAGCGAAAAACTGTTTTTT.